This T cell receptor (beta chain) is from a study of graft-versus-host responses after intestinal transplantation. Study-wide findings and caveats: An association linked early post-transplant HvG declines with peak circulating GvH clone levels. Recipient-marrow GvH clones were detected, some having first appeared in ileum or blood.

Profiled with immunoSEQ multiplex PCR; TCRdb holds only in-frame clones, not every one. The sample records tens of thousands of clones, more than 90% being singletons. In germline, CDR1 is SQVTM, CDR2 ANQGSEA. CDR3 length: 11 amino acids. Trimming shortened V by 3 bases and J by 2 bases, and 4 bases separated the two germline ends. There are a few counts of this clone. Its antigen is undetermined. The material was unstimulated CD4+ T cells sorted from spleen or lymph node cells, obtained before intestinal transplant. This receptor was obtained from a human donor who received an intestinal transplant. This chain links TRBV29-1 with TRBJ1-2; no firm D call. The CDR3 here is CSVDENYGYTF. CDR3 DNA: TGCAGCGTTGACGAAAACTATGGCTACACCTTC.